This T cell receptor beta chain was sequenced during a study of CXCR3-negative and CXCR3-positive naive CD8 T cells. Study results and limitations: Naive cells that were CXCR3-positive had more hydrophobic TRB CDR3s (compared with CXCR3-negative naive cells). Both of the naive subsets showed about the same high diversity, but memory CD8+ cells had much less.

5' RACE that incorporated UMI labels was used to prepare the TRB cDNA libraries. TCRdb re-called the 5' RACE reads; one entry per CDR3 protein, DNA not given. The record lists 60,000 to 70,000 distinct CDR3 sequences, of which the ten most abundant hold approximately 0.71%. With respect to this clonotype: Its antigen is not known.

CD45RO-CCR7+CD27+CD95- expression identified naive CD8+ T cells. The source of this sequence is a human donor in good health. Some clones in this sample may be carry-over from other donors' samples. The sequenced sample was naive CXCR3+ CD8+ T cells from blood. Noted subset: CD45RO-CCR7+CD27+CD95- naive CD8+ T cells expressing CXCR3 (TNR3+).

The CDR3 region is CASGLYSSIGGTQYF. J is TRBJ2-3 and V is TRBV12-5. CDR1 and CDR2 from the germline V gene are LGHNT and FRNRAP. CDR3 length equals 15 residues.